What follows is one T cell receptor beta chain and its context. Its target is unknown. The germline gives CDR1 DFQATT, CDR2 SNEGSKA (reference sequence). This CDR3 comprises 11 residues. Enrolled patients, whose metastatic non-small-cell lung cancer was chemo-refractory, received focal radiation plus CTLA-4 blockade with ipilimumab. This specimen belongs to a study of radiotherapy plus CTLA-4 blockade in lung cancer. Study overall: There were objective responses in 15% to 20% of patients, and around 31% had disease control.

The study's findings and limits: Clones of tumor-derived TCRs expanded in blood after radiotherapy plus ipilimumab.

Method: immunoSEQ multiplex PCR; TCRdb's copy keeps in-frame clones and lacks some. The sample contains around 70,000 clones, about four fifths of which appear only once. The chain recombines TRBV20-1 with TRBJ1-1; 7 bases agree with TRBD1. The source of this sequence is a human donor with non-small cell lung cancer who had a partial response to radiotherapy plus ipilimumab. This specimen was peripheral blood, taken from a patient treated with radiotherapy plus ipilimumab. The CDR3 loop reads CSPGGNTEAFF. The DNA for the CDR3 is TGCAGCCCAGGGGGGAACACTGAAGCTTTCTTT.